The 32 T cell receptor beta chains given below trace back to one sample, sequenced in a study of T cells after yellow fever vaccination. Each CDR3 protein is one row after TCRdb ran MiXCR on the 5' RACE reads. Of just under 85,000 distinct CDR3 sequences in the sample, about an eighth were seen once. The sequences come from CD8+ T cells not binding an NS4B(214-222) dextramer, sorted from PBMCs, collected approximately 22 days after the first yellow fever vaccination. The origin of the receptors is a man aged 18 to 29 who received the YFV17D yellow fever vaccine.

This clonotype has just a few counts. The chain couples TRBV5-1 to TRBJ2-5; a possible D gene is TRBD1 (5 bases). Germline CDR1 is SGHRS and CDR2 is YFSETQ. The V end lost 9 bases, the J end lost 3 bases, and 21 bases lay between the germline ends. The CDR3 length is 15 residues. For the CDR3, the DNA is TGCGCCACCCCACCAGGGCGGCAAGCCGAAGAGACCCAGTACTTC. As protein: CATPPGRQAEETQYF.

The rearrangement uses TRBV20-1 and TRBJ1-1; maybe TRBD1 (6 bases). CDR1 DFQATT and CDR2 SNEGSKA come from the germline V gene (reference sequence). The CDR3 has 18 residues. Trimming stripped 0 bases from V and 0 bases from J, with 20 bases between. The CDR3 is CSARDRLEGEAMNTEAFF. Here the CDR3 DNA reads TGCAGTGCTAGAGATCGTCTAGAGGGGGAAGCCATGAACACTGAAGCTTTCTTT.

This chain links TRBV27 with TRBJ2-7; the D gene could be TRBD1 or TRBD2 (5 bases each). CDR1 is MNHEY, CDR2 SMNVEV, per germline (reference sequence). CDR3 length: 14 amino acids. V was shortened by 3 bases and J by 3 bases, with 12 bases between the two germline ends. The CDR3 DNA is TGTGCCAGCAGTTTGAGGGGTTCACTCTACGAGCAGTACTTC. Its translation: CASSLRGSLYEQYF.

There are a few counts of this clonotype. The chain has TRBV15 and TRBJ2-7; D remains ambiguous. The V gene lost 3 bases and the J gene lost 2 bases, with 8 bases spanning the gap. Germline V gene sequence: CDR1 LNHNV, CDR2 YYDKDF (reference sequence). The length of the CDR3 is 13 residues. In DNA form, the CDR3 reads TGTGCCACCAGCAGGGGGATAACCTACGAGCAGTACGTC. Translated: CATSRGITYEQYV.

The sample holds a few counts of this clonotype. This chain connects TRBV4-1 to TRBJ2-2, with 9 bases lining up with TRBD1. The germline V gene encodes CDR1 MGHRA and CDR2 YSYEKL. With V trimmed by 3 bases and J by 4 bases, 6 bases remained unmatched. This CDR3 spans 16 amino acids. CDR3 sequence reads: CASSQGDRGTTGELFF. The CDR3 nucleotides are TGCGCCAGCAGCCAGGGTGACAGGGGGACCACCGGGGAGCTGTTTTTT.

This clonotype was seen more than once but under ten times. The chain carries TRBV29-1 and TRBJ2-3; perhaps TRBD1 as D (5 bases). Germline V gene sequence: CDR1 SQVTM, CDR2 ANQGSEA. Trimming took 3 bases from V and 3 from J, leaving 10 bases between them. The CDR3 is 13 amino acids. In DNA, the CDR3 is TGCAGCGTTGAGTCAGGGCTGACAGATACGCAGTATTTT. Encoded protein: CSVESGLTDTQYF.

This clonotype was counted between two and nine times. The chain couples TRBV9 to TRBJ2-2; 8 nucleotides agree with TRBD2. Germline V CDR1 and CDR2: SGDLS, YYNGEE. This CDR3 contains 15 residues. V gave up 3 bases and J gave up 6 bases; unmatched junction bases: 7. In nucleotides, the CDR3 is TGTGCCAGCAGCGCCCAGCGGGGGATCGCCGGGGAGCTGTTTTTT. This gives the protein CASSAQRGIAGELFF.

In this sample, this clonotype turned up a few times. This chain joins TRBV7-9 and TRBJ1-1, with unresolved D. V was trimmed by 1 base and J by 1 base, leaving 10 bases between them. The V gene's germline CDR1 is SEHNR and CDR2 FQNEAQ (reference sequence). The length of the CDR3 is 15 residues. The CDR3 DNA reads TGTGCCAGCAGCTTAGTAACTCCAGCGAACACTGAAGCTTTCTTT. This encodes CASSLVTPANTEAFF.

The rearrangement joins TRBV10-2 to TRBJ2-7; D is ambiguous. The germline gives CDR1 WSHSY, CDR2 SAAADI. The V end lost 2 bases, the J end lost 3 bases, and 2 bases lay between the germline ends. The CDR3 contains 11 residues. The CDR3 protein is CASSERYEQYF. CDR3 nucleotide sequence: TGCGCCAGCAGTGAGCGCTACGAGCAGTACTTC.

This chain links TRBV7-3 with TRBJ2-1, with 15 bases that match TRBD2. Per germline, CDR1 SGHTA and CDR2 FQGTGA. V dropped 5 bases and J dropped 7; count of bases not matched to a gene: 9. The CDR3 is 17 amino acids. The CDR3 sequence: CASSLMPGTSGGNEQFF. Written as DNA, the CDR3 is TGTGCCAGCAGCCTAATGCCTGGGACTAGCGGGGGGAATGAGCAGTTCTTC.

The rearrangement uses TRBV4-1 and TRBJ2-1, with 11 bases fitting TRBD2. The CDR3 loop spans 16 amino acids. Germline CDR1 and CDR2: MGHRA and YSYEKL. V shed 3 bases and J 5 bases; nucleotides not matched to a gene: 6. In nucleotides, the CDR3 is TGCGCCAGCAGCCACTTAGCGGGGGGGCCCAACAATGAGCAGTTCTTC. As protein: CASSHLAGGPNNEQFF.

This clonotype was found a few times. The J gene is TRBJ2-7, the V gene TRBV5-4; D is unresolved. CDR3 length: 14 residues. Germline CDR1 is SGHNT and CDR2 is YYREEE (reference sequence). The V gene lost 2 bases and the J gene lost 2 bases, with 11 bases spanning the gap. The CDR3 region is CASSFLGGTYEQYV. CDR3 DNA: TGTGCCAGCAGCTTTCTGGGCGGAACCTACGAGCAGTACGTC.

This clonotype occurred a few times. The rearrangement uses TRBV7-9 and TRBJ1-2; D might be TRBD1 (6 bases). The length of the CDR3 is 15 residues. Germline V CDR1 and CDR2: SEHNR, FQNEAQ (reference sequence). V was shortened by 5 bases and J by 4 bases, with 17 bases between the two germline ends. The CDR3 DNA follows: TGTGCCAGCAGCATCACAGGGAGCGGTGGCTATGGCTACACCTTC. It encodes CASSITGSGGYGYTF. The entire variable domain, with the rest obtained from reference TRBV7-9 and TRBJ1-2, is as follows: DTGVSQNPRHKITKRGQNVTFRCDPISEHNRLYWYRQTLGQGPEFLTYFQNEAQLEKSRLLSDRFSAERPKGSFSTLEIQRTEQGDSAMYLCASSITGSGGYGYTFGSGTRLTVV.

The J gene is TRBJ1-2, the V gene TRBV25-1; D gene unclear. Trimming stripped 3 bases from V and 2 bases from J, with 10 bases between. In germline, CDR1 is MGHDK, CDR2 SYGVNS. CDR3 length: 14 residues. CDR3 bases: TGTGCCAGCAGTGATCGCTCGGTGAACTATGGCTACACCTTC. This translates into CASSDRSVNYGYTF.

CDR3 amino acids: CASSFRDRGTGELFF. In DNA form, the CDR3 reads TGTGCCAGCAGCTTCCGGGACAGGGGGACCGGGGAGCTGTTTTTT. The chain has TRBV7-9 and TRBJ2-2; 11 bases match TRBD1. The ends lost 3 bases at V and 5 bases at J; junction bases unmatched: 2. CDR1 is SEHNR and CDR2 is FQNEAQ in the germline V gene (reference sequence). This CDR3 is 15 amino acids long.

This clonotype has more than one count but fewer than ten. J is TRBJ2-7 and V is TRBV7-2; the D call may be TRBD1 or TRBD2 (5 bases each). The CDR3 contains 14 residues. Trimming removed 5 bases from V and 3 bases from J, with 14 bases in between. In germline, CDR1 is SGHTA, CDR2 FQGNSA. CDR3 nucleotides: TGTGCCAGCAGCGGGACGCAGGGATACTACGAGCAGTACTTC. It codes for CASSGTQGYYEQYF.

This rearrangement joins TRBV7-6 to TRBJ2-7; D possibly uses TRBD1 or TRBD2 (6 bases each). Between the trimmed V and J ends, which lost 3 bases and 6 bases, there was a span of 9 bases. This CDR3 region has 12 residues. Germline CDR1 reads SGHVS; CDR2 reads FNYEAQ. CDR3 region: CASSFPGAEQYF. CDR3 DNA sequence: TGTGCCAGCAGCTTTCCGGGGGCCGAGCAGTACTTC. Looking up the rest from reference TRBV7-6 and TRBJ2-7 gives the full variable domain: GAGVSQSPRYKVTKRGQDVALRCDPISGHVSLYWYRQALGQGPEFLTYFNYEAQQDKSGLPNDRFSAERPEGSISTLTIQRTEQRDSAMYRCASSFPGAEQYFGPGTRLTVT.

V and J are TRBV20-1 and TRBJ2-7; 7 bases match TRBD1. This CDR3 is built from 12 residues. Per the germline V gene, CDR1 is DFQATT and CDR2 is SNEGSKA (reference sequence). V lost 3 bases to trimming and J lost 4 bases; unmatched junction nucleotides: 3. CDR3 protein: CSARGRGYEQYF. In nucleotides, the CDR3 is TGCAGTGCTAGGGGCAGGGGGTACGAGCAGTACTTC.

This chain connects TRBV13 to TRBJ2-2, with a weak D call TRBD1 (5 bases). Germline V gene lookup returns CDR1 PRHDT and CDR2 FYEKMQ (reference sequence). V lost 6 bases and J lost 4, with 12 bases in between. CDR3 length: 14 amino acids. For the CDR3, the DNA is TGTGCCAGCAGAAGGACACCCGGCACCGGGGAGCTGTTTTTT. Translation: CASRRTPGTGELFF.

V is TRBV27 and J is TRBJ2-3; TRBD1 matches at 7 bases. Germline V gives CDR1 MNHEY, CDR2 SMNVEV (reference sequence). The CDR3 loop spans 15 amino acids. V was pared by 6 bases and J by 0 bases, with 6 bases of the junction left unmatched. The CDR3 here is CASRGGQTSTDTQYF. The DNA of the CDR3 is TGTGCCAGCAGAGGGGGACAGACTAGCACAGATACGCAGTATTTT.

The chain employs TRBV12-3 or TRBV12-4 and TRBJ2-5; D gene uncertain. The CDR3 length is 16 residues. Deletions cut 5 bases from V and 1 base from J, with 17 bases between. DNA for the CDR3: TGTGCCAGCAGTGTATCCTCTTCGCGGATCCAAGAGACCCAGTACTTC. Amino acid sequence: CASSVSSSRIQETQYF.

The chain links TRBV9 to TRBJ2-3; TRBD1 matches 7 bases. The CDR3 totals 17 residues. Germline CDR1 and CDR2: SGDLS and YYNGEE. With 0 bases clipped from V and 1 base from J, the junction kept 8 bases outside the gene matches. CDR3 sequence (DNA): TGTGCCAGCAGCGTAGACCTGACAGGGATGGGCACAGATACGCAGTATTTT. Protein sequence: CASSVDLTGMGTDTQYF. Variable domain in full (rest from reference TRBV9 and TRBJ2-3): DSGVTQTPKHLITATGQRVTLRCSPRSGDLSVYWYQQSLDQGLQFLIQYYNGEERAKGNILERFSAQQFPDLHSELNLSSLELGDSALYFCASSVDLTGMGTDTQYFGPGTRLTVL.

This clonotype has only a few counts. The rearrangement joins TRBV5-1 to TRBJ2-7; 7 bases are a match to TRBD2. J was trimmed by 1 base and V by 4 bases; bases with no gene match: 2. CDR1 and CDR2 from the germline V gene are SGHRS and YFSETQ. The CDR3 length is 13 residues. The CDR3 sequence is CASSPGLSYEQYF. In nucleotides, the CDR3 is TGCGCCAGCAGCCCGGGACTATCCTACGAGCAGTACTTC.

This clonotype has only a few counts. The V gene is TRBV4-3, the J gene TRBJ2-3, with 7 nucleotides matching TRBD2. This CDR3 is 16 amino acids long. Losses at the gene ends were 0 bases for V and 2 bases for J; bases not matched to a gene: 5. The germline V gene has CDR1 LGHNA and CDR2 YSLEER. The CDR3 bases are TGCGCCAGCAGCCAAGACCCAGCGGGGAACACAGATACGCAGTATTTT. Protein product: CASSQDPAGNTDTQYF.

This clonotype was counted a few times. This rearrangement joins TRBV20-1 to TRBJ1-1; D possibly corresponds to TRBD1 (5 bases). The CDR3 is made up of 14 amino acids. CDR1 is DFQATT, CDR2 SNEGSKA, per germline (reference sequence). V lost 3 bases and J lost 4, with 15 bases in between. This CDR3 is CSASIRGEGTEAFF. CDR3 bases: TGCAGTGCTAGTATTCGGGGGGAGGGCACTGAAGCTTTCTTT.

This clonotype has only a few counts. In DNA, the CDR3 is TGCAGCGTTGAAGAACGGAGGGGGGCTAAATACGAGCAGTACTTC. Its translation is CSVEERRGAKYEQYF. The genes are TRBV29-1 and TRBJ2-7; D tentatively reads TRBD1 or TRBD2 (6 bases each). The length of the CDR3 is 15 residues. V gave up 0 bases and J gave up 4 bases, with 16 bases separating them. CDR1 is SQVTM, CDR2 ANQGSEA, per germline.

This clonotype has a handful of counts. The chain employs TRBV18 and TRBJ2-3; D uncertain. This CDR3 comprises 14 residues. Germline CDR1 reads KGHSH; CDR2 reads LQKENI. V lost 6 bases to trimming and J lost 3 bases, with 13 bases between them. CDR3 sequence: CASSPELLTDTQYF. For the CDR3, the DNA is TGTGCCAGCTCTCCTGAGCTTTTGACAGATACGCAGTATTTT.

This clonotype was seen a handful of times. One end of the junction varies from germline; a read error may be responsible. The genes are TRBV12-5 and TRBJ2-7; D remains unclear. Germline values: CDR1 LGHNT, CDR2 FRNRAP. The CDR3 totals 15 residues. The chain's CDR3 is CASALGRVVPYEQYF. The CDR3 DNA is TGTGCTAGTGCTTTGGGTAGGGTAGTGCCCTACGAGCAGTACTTC.

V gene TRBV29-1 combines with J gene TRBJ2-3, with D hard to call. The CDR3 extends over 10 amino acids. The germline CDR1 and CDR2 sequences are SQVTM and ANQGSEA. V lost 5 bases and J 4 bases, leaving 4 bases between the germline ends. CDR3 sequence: CSVRADTQYF. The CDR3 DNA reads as TGCAGCGTTAGAGCAGATACGCAGTATTTT.

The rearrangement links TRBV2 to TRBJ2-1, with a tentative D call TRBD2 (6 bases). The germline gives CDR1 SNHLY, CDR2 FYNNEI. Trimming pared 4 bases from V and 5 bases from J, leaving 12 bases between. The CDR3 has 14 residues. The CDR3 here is CASSVGGMHNEQFF. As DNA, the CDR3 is TGTGCCAGCAGTGTGGGAGGTATGCACAATGAGCAGTTCTTC.

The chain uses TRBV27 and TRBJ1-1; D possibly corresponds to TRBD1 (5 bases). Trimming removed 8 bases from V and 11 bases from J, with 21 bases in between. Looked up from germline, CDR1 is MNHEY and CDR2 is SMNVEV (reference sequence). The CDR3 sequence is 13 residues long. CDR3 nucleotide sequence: TGTGCCAGCGGGGCCCTAGGACCGTCTGGGGCTTTCTTT. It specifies CASGALGPSGAFF.

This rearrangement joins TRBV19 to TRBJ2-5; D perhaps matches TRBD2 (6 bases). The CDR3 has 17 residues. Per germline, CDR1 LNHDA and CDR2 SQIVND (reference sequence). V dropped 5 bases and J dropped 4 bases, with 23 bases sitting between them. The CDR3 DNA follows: TGTGCCAGTAGTGCCCACGACTCTAGCGCCGTGGGAGAGACCCAGTACTTC. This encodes CASSAHDSSAVGETQYF. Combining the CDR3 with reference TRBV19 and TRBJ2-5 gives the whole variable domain DGGITQSPKYLFRKEGQNVTLSCEQNLNHDAMYWYRQDPGQGLRLIYYSQIVNDFQKGDIAEGYSVSREKKESFPLTVTSAQKNPTAFYLCASSAHDSSAVGETQYFGPGTRLLVL.